A selection of T cell receptor beta chains follows, all from one sample in a study of blood T cell repertoires in COVID-19. Assay: immunoSEQ multiplex PCR; the TCRdb copy retains only in-frame clones and omits some. Of fewer than 100,000 clones listed, almost 85% were seen once; the top ten hold more than 9.5%. The sequenced material came from peripheral blood. Receptors originate from a man between 45 and 60 years old with COVID-19, enrolled during active disease. The CDR3 runs from the conserved cysteine through the conserved F or W. D genes are given only for firm matches. Rows give clone size only sometimes, using once, few, many, or a class for an expanded clone.

TRBJ1-1,TRBV7-3,NA,NA,CASSLGQNTEAFF,TGTGCCAGCAGCTTAGGGCAGAACACTGAAGCTTTCTTT
TRBJ2-7,TRBV5-1,TRBD1,NA,CASTDAGTGPYEQYF,TGCGCCAGCACCGATGCCGGGACAGGGCCCTACGAGCAGTACTTC
TRBJ1-1,TRBV9,TRBD1,NA,CASSLGQGTEAFF,TGTGCCAGCAGTCTAGGACAGGGTACTGAAGCTTTCTTT
TRBJ2-2,TRBV10-1,TRBD2,NA,CASSVLAGDTGELFF,TGCGCCAGCAGTGTACTAGCGGGAGACACCGGGGAGCTGTTTTTT
TRBJ2-1,TRBV3-1/TRBV3-2,NA,NA,CASSQGYNGLQFF,TGTGCCAGCAGCCAAGGGTATAACGGGTTACAGTTCTTC
TRBJ1-1,TRBV6-5,NA,NA,CASSYDQAPTEAFF,TGTGCCAGCAGTTACGATCAGGCCCCCACTGAAGCTTTCTTT
TRBJ1-1,TRBV5-1,NA,NA,CASKEWGYTEAFF,TGCGCCAGCAAGGAGTGGGGCTACACTGAAGCTTTCTTT
TRBJ2-2,TRBV5-4,NA,few,CASSLAGVGTGELFF,TGTGCCAGCAGCTTGGCGGGAGTAGGTACCGGGGAGCTGTTTTTT
TRBJ1-6,TRBV19,NA,NA,CASSIQGRDSPLHF,TGTGCCAGTAGTATACAGGGGCGGGATTCACCCCTCCACTTT
TRBJ1-4,TRBV2,TRBD1,NA,CASRGTAEKLFF,TGTGCCAGCAGGGGGACAGCTGAAAAACTGTTTTTT